The 2 T cell receptor beta chains below were found in one sample sequenced in a study of T cell changes during pregnancy in multiple sclerosis. The method was immunoSEQ multiplex PCR; TCRdb's version includes in-frame clones alone and lacks a portion of them. The sample consists of some 80,000 clones, more than 70% of them appearing once. The sequences come from peripheral blood, collected in the first trimester of pregnancy. The receptors derive from a female donor in good health, enrolled as a control in a pregnancy study.

V is TRBV28 and J is TRBJ1-2; possible D gene TRBD1, 6 bases. The germline V gene encodes CDR1 MDHEN and CDR2 SYDVKM. Trimming took off 3 bases at V and 2 bases at J, with 19 bases between the two ends. The CDR3 sequence is 17 residues long. The CDR3 protein is CASSFRGRGKDNYGYTF. In DNA form, the CDR3 reads TGTGCCAGCAGTTTTAGGGGGAGGGGGAAAGACAACTATGGCTACACCTTC.

The count of this clone is one. The chain couples TRBV2 to TRBJ2-1; 7 bases fit TRBD1. This CDR3 region has 17 residues. Germline lookup yields CDR1 SNHLY and CDR2 FYNNEI. V shed 7 bases, J shed 2 bases, and the junction held 14 bases outside the gene matches. CDR3 DNA: TGTGCCAGCATGGGACAGACCGGGACGAGACCCTACAATGAGCAGTTCTTC. Translation: CASMGQTGTRPYNEQFF. The variable domain in full, completed from reference TRBV2 and TRBJ2-1, reads EPEVTQTPSHQVTQMGQEVILRCVPISNHLYFYWYRQILGQKVEFLVSFYNNEISEKSEIFDDQFSVERPDGSNFTLKIRSTKLEDSAMYFCASMGQTGTRPYNEQFFGPGTRLTVL.